This TCR beta chain emerged from a study of T cell responses to AZD1222 COVID-19 vaccine. Findings and limits, study-wide: Regions 160-218 and 743-854 dominated among vaccine-associated CD4 TCRs spanning spike. All repertoire sampling was performed exclusively after the peak T cell response.

The germline V gene encodes CDR1 SGHVS and CDR2 FQNEAQ. The CDR3 has 16 amino acids. V was trimmed by 0 bases and J by 0 bases, leaving 12 bases between them. This table comes from immunoSEQ multiplex PCR, and its TCRdb copy is limited to in-frame clones, with some not included. The sample has more than 150,000 clones, 80% to 90% seen once. Turning to this clone: Its antigen is as yet unknown.

The chain carries TRBV7-8 and TRBJ2-7; D possibly corresponds to TRBD2 (6 bases). The sequence derives from an adult who had recovered from COVID-19. The material sequenced was peripheral blood, taken after recovery from COVID-19. The CDR3 spells CASSLAIRGSSYEQYF. The CDR3 nucleotides read TGTGCCAGCAGCTTAGCGATACGGGGGAGCTCCTACGAGCAGTACTTC.